The subject of this entry is one TCR beta chain. No antigen is known for it. The unexposed donors gave CD4+ T cells in about 2010-2019, prior to COVID-19. Isolation of CD4+ T cells took place after less than 11 days in culture. Assay used: immunoSEQ multiplex PCR; TCRdb lists only in-frame clones, some missing. The table includes about 26,000 clones, roughly 66% detected once. This sample was included in a study of CD4 T cells in relation to SARS-CoV-2 and coronaviruses. Across the whole study: ViraFEST: roughly 10-day antigen culture of PBMCs, then TCR beta CDR3 sequencing. The restricting HLA molecule for shared crossreactive spike epitopes was mapped. The study, taken as a whole, reports: Approximately 65% of donors had memory CD4+ clonotypes crossrecognizing SARS-CoV-2 and common cold coronavirus spike.

From germline, CDR1 is SGDLS and CDR2 YYNGEE. This CDR3 spans 15 amino acids. Trimming cost V 0 bases and J 2 bases, with 9 bases left between them. Sequenced input: CD4+ T cells from PBMCs, cultured in vitro. The clonotype comes from a human donor in good health. This chain connects TRBV9 to TRBJ1-3; tentative D call: TRBD1 (5 bases). CDR3 bases: TGTGCCAGCAGCGTAGGTCCGGGGGCTGGAAACACCATATATTTT. Translating gives CASSVGPGAGNTIYF.